Reported below is one T cell receptor (beta chain). This sample stems from a study of blood T cell repertoires in COVID-19. Assay: immunoSEQ multiplex PCR; the TCRdb copy retains only in-frame clones and omits some. The sample comprises about 140,000 clones, over 70% of which are singletons, and less than 2.5% rests with the top ten. The trim removed 3 bases at V and 7 bases at J, leaving 6 bases unmatched. CDR3 length: 14 residues. CDR1 SGHDN and CDR2 FVKESK come from the germline V gene. Sequenced sample: peripheral blood. The chain is built from TRBV14 and TRBJ1-2, with 9 bases that match TRBD1. This clonotype was obtained from a woman in her fifties or sixties with acute or convalescent COVID-19. CDR3 bases: TGTGCCAGCAGCCAGGGTACAGGGGGCGGTGGCTACACCTTC. Residues: CASSQGTGGGGYTF.